The 10 T cell receptor beta chains reported below all come from one sample, sequenced in a study of shared clonotypes between healthy human individuals. Produced via immunoSEQ multiplex PCR; TCRdb's table is partial and in-frame only. In the table there are about 2 million clones, about 95% of which are singletons. Cells designated naive CD8 were CD45RO-negative and were positively selected for CCR7, with terminally differentiated effector memory CD45RA+ cells excluded. The sequenced material came from naive CD8+ T cells sorted from blood. These receptors all stem from a man younger than 35 in good health.

The chain recombines TRBV15 with TRBJ1-1, with no clear D. The CDR3 is 15 amino acids. Trimming removed 0 bases at V and 3 bases at J, with 11 bases between. Germline assignment: CDR1 LNHNV and CDR2 YYDKDF (reference sequence). CDR3 DNA sequence: TGTGCCACCAGCAGAGATTATGGGGTCGACACTGAAGCTTTCTTT. As protein: CATSRDYGVDTEAFF.

Of note for this clone: This sample includes further DNA sequences coding for the same CDR3. In nucleotides, the CDR3 is TGTGCCAGCAGTTTATCCGCTAGCAATCAGCCCCAGCATTTT. Translating it yields CASSLSASNQPQHF. The chain couples TRBV27 to TRBJ1-5; no definite D call. Germline CDR1 and CDR2: MNHEY and SMNVEV (reference sequence). The CDR3 spans 14 residues. V was trimmed by 0 bases and J by 0 bases, leaving 3 bases between them.

The CDR3 protein is CSVEDYPGNHGYTF. The CDR3 nucleotides read TGCAGCGTTGAAGATTATCCGGGTAATCATGGCTACACCTTC. The chain carries TRBV29-1 and TRBJ1-2, with D hard to call. Germline assignment: CDR1 SQVTM and CDR2 ANQGSEA. The CDR3 totals 14 residues. V lost 0 bases to trimming and J lost 6 bases, with 14 bases between them. Full variable domain (missing parts from reference TRBV29-1 and TRBJ1-2): SAVISQKPSRDICQRGTSLTIQCQVDSQVTMMFWYRQQPGQSLTLIATANQGSEATYESGFVIDKFPISRPNLTFSTLTVSNMSPEDSSIYLCSVEDYPGNHGYTFGSGTRLTVV.

V gene TRBV14 combines with J gene TRBJ2-3; the D gene is possibly TRBD2 (5 bases). The CDR3 runs to 13 residues. Germline-derived CDR1 and CDR2 are SGHDN and FVKESK. Deletions cut 2 bases from V and 6 bases from J, with 9 bases between. CDR3 amino acids: CASSQSLADTQYF. The CDR3 DNA is TGTGCCAGCAGCCAATCCTTAGCGGATACGCAGTATTTT.

Details on this clone: The junction shows a germline mismatch at one end, possibly a read error. The V call is TRBV4-3, the J call TRBJ2-7, with unresolved D. The germline gives CDR1 LGHNA, CDR2 YSLEER. There are 14 residues in the CDR3. The CDR3 spells CASSQSRSSLQKDF. The CDR3 bases are TGCGCCAGCAGCCAATCCAGGTCCAGCCTACAAAAAGACTTC.

The CDR3, as DNA: TGCGCCAGCAGCCAAGATCGACCGAACGAGGCTTTCTTT. Encoded protein: CASSQDRPNEAFF. V usage is TRBV4-1 and J usage is TRBJ1-1; D unclear. CDR1 and CDR2 (germline): MGHRA, YSYEKL. The length of the CDR3 is 13 residues. Trimming removed 0 bases at V and 11 bases at J, with 13 bases between.

With regard to this clone: An end of the junction differs from the germline gene, which may be a read error. The J gene is TRBJ1-3, the V gene TRBV2; no definite D call. The CDR3 length is 15 residues. The germline V gene has CDR1 SNHLY and CDR2 FYNNEI. CDR3 sequence reads: CASSEGRILGNTIYF. The CDR3 DNA reads TGTGCCAGCAGCGAAGGGAGGATTTTGGGAAACACCATATATTTT. Drawing the rest from reference TRBV2 and TRBJ1-3, the complete variable domain is EPEVTQTPSHQVTQMGQEVILRCVPISNHLYFYWYRQILGQKVEFLVSFYNNEISEKSEIFDDQFSVERPDGSNFTLKIRSTKLEDSAMYFCASSEGRILGNTIYFGEGSWLTVV.

The chain employs TRBV6-5 and TRBJ2-7; TRBD2 might be the D (7 bases). V dropped 6 bases and J dropped 2 bases, with 17 bases sitting between them. The CDR3 is 15 amino acids. Per the germline V gene, CDR1 is MNHEY and CDR2 is SVGAGI. Here the CDR3 DNA reads TGTGCCAGCAGCACGACTAGCCGGGGGCCCTACGAGCAGTACTTC. Protein product: CASSTTSRGPYEQYF.

The chain joins TRBV7-9 to TRBJ2-1; 9 nucleotides align to TRBD2. Germline lookup yields CDR1 SEHNR and CDR2 FQNEAQ (reference sequence). Trimming removed 4 bases from V and 8 bases from J; junction bases left unmatched: 12. The CDR3 length is 16 residues. In nucleotides, the CDR3 is TGTGCCAGCAGCTCCCTGACTAGCGGCTTAGGGGATGAGCAGTTCTTC. It specifies CASSSLTSGLGDEQFF.

The V call is TRBV9, the J call TRBJ2-1; 14 positions agree with TRBD2. The CDR3 length is 15 residues. Losses at the gene ends were 3 bases for V and 9 bases for J; bases not matched to a gene: 5. Germline CDR1 is SGDLS and CDR2 is YYNGEE. CDR3 protein: CASSEGLAGVGEQFF. The CDR3 DNA reads as TGTGCCAGCAGCGAGGGACTAGCGGGAGTAGGTGAGCAGTTCTTC.